This entry lists 21 T cell receptor beta chains sequenced from one sample in a study of spatial heterogeneity in lung cancer. One entry per CDR3 protein, called by TCRdb with MiXCR from the 5' RACE reads. The data show approximately 11,000 distinct CDR3 sequences, 3.5% to 5% seen once. Time point specified: sample taken at primary tumor resection. Without sorting, whole RNA was sequenced from tumor, nontumor lung or frozen PBMC. The sequenced sample was normal lung tissue next to the tumor, obtained at surgery. These receptor sequences come from a male donor with early-stage non-small cell lung cancer.

This clonotype was recorded many times. This chain connects TRBV5-1 to TRBJ2-1; D unresolved. This CDR3 is 15 amino acids long. The germline CDR1 and CDR2 sequences are SGHRS and YFSETQ. Trimming left V 2 bases short and J 7 bases short, with 16 bases between. The CDR3 loop reads CASSLVDVRNNEQFF. CDR3 DNA sequence: TGCGCCAGCAGCTTAGTGGATGTCCGCAATAATGAGCAGTTCTTC. The full variable domain, completed using reference TRBV5-1 and TRBJ2-1, is KAGVTQTPRYLIKTRGQQVTLSCSPISGHRSVSWYQQTPGQGLQFLFEYFSETQRNKGNFPGRFSGRQFSNSRSEMNVSTLELGDSALYLCASSLVDVRNNEQFFGPGTRLTVL.

In this sample, this clonotype turned up many times. This chain uses TRBV7-2 with TRBJ2-2; D unresolved. Looked up from germline, CDR1 is SGHTA and CDR2 is FQGNSA. V was shortened by 5 bases and J by 0 bases, with 4 bases between the two germline ends. This CDR3 has 13 amino acids. The CDR3 DNA reads as TGTGCCAGCAGCGGGGCGAACACCGGGGAGCTGTTTTTT. Amino acids: CASSGANTGELFF.

This clonotype has at least ten counts. This chain joins TRBV4-3 and TRBJ1-2; no definite D call. The CDR3 runs to 14 residues. Germline lookup yields CDR1 LGHNA and CDR2 YSLEER. Trimming pared 0 bases from V and 5 bases from J, leaving 10 bases between. CDR3 DNA: TGCGCCAGCAGCCAAGATAGGCTGGGATATGGCTACACCTTC. This translates into CASSQDRLGYGYTF.

Sample share makes this clonotype medium-sized (0.01 to 0.1%). This chain links TRBV20-1 with TRBJ2-5, with 11 bases identical to TRBD2. V was pared by 3 bases and J by 4 bases, with 7 bases of the junction left unmatched. There are 15 residues in the CDR3. Germline V gives CDR1 DFQATT, CDR2 SNEGSKA (reference sequence). This chain's CDR3 is CSASRSGRAGETQYF. The CDR3 nucleotides are TGCAGTGCTAGCCGTAGCGGGAGGGCAGGAGAGACCCAGTACTTC.

This clonotype was seen at least ten times. V gene TRBV2 combines with J gene TRBJ2-2, with D uncertain. The V and J ends lost 2 bases and 3 bases respectively, with 7 bases between them. The CDR3 is 14 residues long. CDR1 is SNHLY, CDR2 FYNNEI, per germline. The CDR3 reads CASSEKRDTGELFF. The CDR3 region has the DNA TGTGCCAGCAGTGAAAAAAGGGACACCGGGGAGCTGTTTTTT.

This clonotype has more than one count but fewer than ten. This chain connects TRBV15 to TRBJ1-5, with D unclear. The CDR3 loop spans 14 amino acids. Trimming removed 6 bases at V and 2 bases at J, with 11 bases between. Germline values: CDR1 LNHNV, CDR2 YYDKDF (reference sequence). The CDR3 sequence: CATSREMGNQPQHF. CDR3 coding DNA: TGTGCCACCAGTCGTGAAATGGGCAATCAGCCCCAGCATTTT.

There are many counts of this clonotype. V is TRBV4-1 and J is TRBJ1-5; no reliable D call. Germline V gives CDR1 MGHRA, CDR2 YSYEKL. V lost 0 bases and J 5 bases, leaving 11 bases between the germline ends. The CDR3 loop spans 15 amino acids. The CDR3 spells CASSQDRRSDQPQHF. CDR3 coding DNA: TGCGCCAGCAGCCAAGATCGGCGTTCGGATCAGCCCCAGCATTTT.

The table lists this clonotype with many counts. V usage is TRBV28 and J usage is TRBJ2-4; 9 nucleotides agree with TRBD1. The J segment lost 0 bases and the V segment lost 6 bases, leaving 9 bases of the junction unmatched. CDR1 is MDHEN and CDR2 is SYDVKM in the germline V gene. The CDR3 has 17 residues. CDR3 in DNA: TGTGCCAGCAGCCATAGACAGGGGGGACTAGCCAAAAACATTCAGTACTTC. Translation gives CASSHRQGGLAKNIQYF.

This clonotype is categorized as medium-sized (0.01 to 0.1%). The chain recombines TRBV27 with TRBJ1-5; 7 bases are a match to TRBD1. The germline V gene has CDR1 MNHEY and CDR2 SMNVEV (reference sequence). The CDR3 has 16 residues. Trimming removed 6 bases from V and 2 bases from J; junction bases left unmatched: 10. CDR3 in amino acids: CASRPAGGVGNQPQHF. The CDR3 DNA follows: TGTGCCAGCAGACCCGCAGGGGGAGTTGGCAATCAGCCCCAGCATTTT.

The rearrangement links TRBV9 to TRBJ2-2, with 8 bases fitting TRBD2. After removal of 0 bases from V and 7 bases from J, the junction contained 11 bases not matched to a gene. The germline V gene encodes CDR1 SGDLS and CDR2 YYNGEE. CDR3 length equals 17 residues. CDR3 sequence: CASSVEEWSGSNGELFF. The CDR3 region has the DNA TGTGCCAGCAGCGTAGAAGAATGGAGCGGGAGTAACGGGGAGCTGTTTTTT.

This clonotype has ten or more counts. The gene calls are TRBV27 and TRBJ1-4; 9 nucleotides agree with TRBD1. CDR1 MNHEY and CDR2 SMNVEV come from the germline V gene (reference sequence). There are 16 residues in the CDR3. V shed 6 bases and J 8 bases; nucleotides not matched to a gene: 13. CDR3 loop: CASRPNTGGSREKLFF. CDR3 DNA: TGTGCCAGCAGACCAAACACAGGGGGCAGTAGGGAAAAACTGTTTTTT.

This clonotype was observed many times. The chain carries TRBV28 and TRBJ2-7; D is unclear. From germline, CDR1 is MDHEN and CDR2 SYDVKM. This CDR3 has 12 residues. V lost 5 bases to trimming and J lost 9 bases, with 14 bases between them. The CDR3, as DNA: TGTGCCAGCAGTCGCGATACCCCGGGGCAGTACTTC. Its protein product is CASSRDTPGQYF.

The rearrangement uses TRBV12-3 or TRBV12-4 and TRBJ2-1; the D is unclear. Trimming removed 7 bases from V and 4 bases from J, with 11 bases in between. The CDR3 extends over 13 amino acids. CDR3 region: CASTLDEYNEQFF. In DNA, the CDR3 is TGTGCCAGCACTCTGGACGAATACAATGAGCAGTTCTTC.

There are many counts of this clonotype. The chain combines TRBV6-5 with TRBJ1-1; weak D call: TRBD1 (6 bases). The CDR3 spans 16 residues. The germline V and J ends were trimmed by 6 bases and 2 bases, with 19 bases remaining between them. The germline gives CDR1 MNHEY, CDR2 SVGAGI. CDR3 protein: CASSTWGGGENTEAFF. The CDR3 DNA is TGTGCCAGCAGCACCTGGGGTGGGGGCGAAAACACTGAAGCTTTCTTT.

There are many counts of this clonotype. J is TRBJ1-1 and V is TRBV20-1, with 8 nucleotides matching TRBD1. Germline V gives CDR1 DFQATT, CDR2 SNEGSKA (reference sequence). The CDR3 is 13 residues long. Trimming cost V 0 bases and J 3 bases; bases outside gene matches: 0. CDR3 sequence reads: CSAREQGDTEAFF. CDR3 DNA sequence: TGCAGTGCTAGAGAACAGGGGGACACTGAAGCTTTCTTT.

In its sample, this clonotype was seen many times. CDR3 protein: CASSYQGNTEAFF. CDR3 DNA: TGCGCCAGCAGTTACCAGGGTAACACTGAAGCTTTCTTT. The chain joins TRBV10-2 to TRBJ1-1, with a possible D match to TRBD1 (5 bases). The CDR3 contains 13 residues. The germline CDR1 and CDR2 sequences are WSHSY and SAAADI. The V end was cut by 5 bases, the J end by 2 bases, with 9 bases between.

V usage is TRBV20-1 and J usage is TRBJ2-4, with TRBD2 matching over 11 bases. CDR3 length: 17 amino acids. Germline CDR1 reads DFQATT; CDR2 reads SNEGSKA (reference sequence). Losses at the gene ends were 2 bases for V and 6 bases for J; bases not matched to a gene: 12. This chain's CDR3 is CSARTPRIAGGGNIQYF. Written as DNA, the CDR3 is TGCAGTGCTAGAACCCCACGGATAGCGGGGGGGGGAAACATTCAGTACTTC.

The J gene is TRBJ2-1, the V gene TRBV7-2, with TRBD2 matching over 11 bases. Losses at the gene ends were 0 bases for V and 7 bases for J; bases not matched to a gene: 2. This CDR3 spans 15 amino acids. The V gene's germline CDR1 is SGHTA and CDR2 FQGNSA. CDR3 DNA sequence: TGTGCCAGCAGCTTAGCTAGCGGGGGGGCAAATGAGCAGTTCTTC. The encoded protein is CASSLASGGANEQFF. The full variable domain, its missing parts supplied by reference TRBV7-2 and TRBJ2-1, is GAGVSQSPSNKVTEKGKDVELRCDPISGHTALYWYRQSLGQGLEFLIYFQGNSAPDKSGLPSDRFSAERTGGSVSTLTIQRTQQEDSAVYLCASSLASGGANEQFFGPGTRLTVL.

This clonotype came up many times. The V gene is TRBV5-1, the J gene TRBJ2-7, with TRBD2 identical over 8 bases. There are 16 residues in the CDR3. Germline assignment: CDR1 SGHRS and CDR2 YFSETQ. The V segment lost 2 bases and the J segment 3 bases; nucleotides outside the gene matches: 10. CDR3 residues: CASSFTSGGSVYEQYF. CDR3 sequence (DNA): TGCGCCAGCAGCTTCACTAGCGGAGGGAGTGTCTACGAGCAGTACTTC.

This clonotype appeared many times. The chain joins TRBV20-1 to TRBJ1-3; D ambiguous. Trimming removed 3 bases at V and 4 bases at J, with 4 bases between. This CDR3 has 11 residues. The germline V gene encodes CDR1 DFQATT and CDR2 SNEGSKA (reference sequence). The CDR3 sequence is CSARAGNTIYF. In nucleotides, the CDR3 is TGCAGTGCTAGGGCCGGAAACACCATATATTTT.

This clonotype is classed as medium-sized. The gene calls are TRBV6-1 and TRBJ1-1; D call uncertain. Germline V gene sequence: CDR1 MNHNS, CDR2 SASEGT. V was shortened by 0 bases and J by 7 bases, with 15 bases between the two germline ends. This CDR3 has 15 amino acids. The CDR3 DNA follows: TGTGCCAGCAGTGAAGCGGTTCGCCAACTAGGTGAAGCTTTCTTT. Protein product: CASSEAVRQLGEAFF.